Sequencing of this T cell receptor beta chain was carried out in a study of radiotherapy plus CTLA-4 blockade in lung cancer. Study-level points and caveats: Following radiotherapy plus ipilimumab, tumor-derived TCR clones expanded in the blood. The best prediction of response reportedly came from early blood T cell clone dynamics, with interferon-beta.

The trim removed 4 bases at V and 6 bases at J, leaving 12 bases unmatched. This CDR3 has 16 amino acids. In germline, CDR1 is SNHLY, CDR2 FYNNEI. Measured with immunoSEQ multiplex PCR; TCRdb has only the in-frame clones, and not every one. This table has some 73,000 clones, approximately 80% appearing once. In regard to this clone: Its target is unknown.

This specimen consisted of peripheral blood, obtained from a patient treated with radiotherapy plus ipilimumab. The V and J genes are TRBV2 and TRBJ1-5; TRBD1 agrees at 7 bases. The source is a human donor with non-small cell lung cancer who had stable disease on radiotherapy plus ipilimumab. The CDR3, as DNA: TGTGCCAGCAGTGCATCCCGACAGGGTTGGGTTCAGCCCCAGCATTTT. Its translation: CASSASRQGWVQPQHF.